This TCR beta chain was sequenced in a study of patients and donors after allogeneic stem cell transplantation. The CDR3 totals 14 residues. Trimming removed 3 bases at V and 6 bases at J, with 15 bases between. The germline gives CDR1 DFQATT, CDR2 SNEGSKA (reference sequence). This clonotype was observed a few times. A single record per CDR3 protein comes from TCRdb applying MiXCR to the RT-PCR reads. The sample consists of 800,000 to 1,000,000 distinct CDR3 sequences, roughly 18% of them appearing once. V usage is TRBV20-1 and J usage is TRBJ2-1; no firm D call. The sample consisted of blood, either unsorted or a sorted T cell fraction (not recorded which). This TCR came from a human donor who was either an allogeneic HSCT recipient or a stem cell or donor lymphocyte infusion donor (not recorded which). It is not recorded whose cells these are; they may come from a transplant donor. CDR3 in amino acids: CSASTVLPGNEQFF. The DNA for the CDR3 is TGCAGTGCTAGTACGGTTCTCCCGGGCAATGAGCAGTTCTTC.